This T cell receptor beta chain was profiled in a study of blood T cell repertoires in COVID-19. This clone was observed a single time. TCRdb keeps only in-frame clones here, not all; method: immunoSEQ multiplex PCR. The data show under 400,000 clones, approximately 89% seen once. The receptor's source is a man in his forties in a cohort exposed to, infected with or recovered from COVID-19 (not recorded which). Sequencing was carried out using PBMCs or T cells enriched from blood (not recorded which).

The CDR3 DNA reads TGTGCCAGCAGCTTAAGGCGAGTGGGAGGCCCGAACACCGGGGAGCTGTTTTTT. It translates to CASSLRRVGGPNTGELFF. V gene TRBV7-2 combines with J gene TRBJ2-2, with D possibly matching TRBD2 (6 bases). Germline V lookup: CDR1 SGHTA, CDR2 FQGNSA. V lost 2 bases to trimming and J lost 0 bases, with 16 bases between them. The CDR3 extends over 18 amino acids.